This T cell receptor (beta chain) was identified in a study of shared clonotypes between healthy human individuals. Study outcomes and limitations: In several donors, roughly 5.2% of naive CD4 clonotypes appeared in common. A reduction in generation probabilities was seen for non-shared clonotypes relative to those shared by all four donors.

With 3 bases removed from V and 7 bases from J, the gap between germline ends came to 9 bases. The germline CDR1 and CDR2 sequences are WNHNN and SYGVQD (reference sequence). The CDR3 consists of 12 residues. The assay was immunoSEQ multiplex PCR, and TCRdb's table has in-frame clones only and misses some. This sample has 2 million to 3 million clones, with approximately 93% found just once. In its sample, this clone was seen a few times. Its antigen remains unidentified. The source material was naive CD4+ T cells from PBMCs. Subset reported: CD45RA+ positively selected. The chain recombines TRBV10-1 with TRBJ1-1, with D uncertain. The sequence was obtained from a man between 18 and 35 years old in good health. Some clones in this sample may be carry-over from other donors' samples. The CDR3 loop reads CASSDSPREAFF. DNA of the CDR3: TGCGCCAGCAGTGATTCACCGCGTGAAGCTTTCTTT.